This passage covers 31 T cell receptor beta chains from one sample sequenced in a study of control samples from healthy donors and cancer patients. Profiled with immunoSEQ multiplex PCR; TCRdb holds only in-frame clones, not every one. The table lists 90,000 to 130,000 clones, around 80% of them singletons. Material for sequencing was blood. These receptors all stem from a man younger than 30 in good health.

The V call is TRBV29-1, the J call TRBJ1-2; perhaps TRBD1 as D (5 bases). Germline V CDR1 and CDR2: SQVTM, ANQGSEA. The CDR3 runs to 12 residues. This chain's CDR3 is CRCSWGVDGYTF. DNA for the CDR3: TGCAGGTGTAGCTGGGGCGTAGATGGCTACACCTTC.

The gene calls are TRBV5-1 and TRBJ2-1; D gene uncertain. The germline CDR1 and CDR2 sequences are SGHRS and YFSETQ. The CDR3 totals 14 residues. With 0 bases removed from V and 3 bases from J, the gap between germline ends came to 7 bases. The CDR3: CASSLDAFYNEQFF. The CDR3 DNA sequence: TGCGCCAGCAGCTTGGACGCGTTCTACAATGAGCAGTTCTTC.

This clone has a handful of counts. CDR3 in DNA: TGTGCCAGCAGTCCTCACAGCTCTGGAAACACCATATATTTT. This gives the protein CASSPHSSGNTIYF. The J gene is TRBJ1-3, the V gene TRBV28, with D unresolved. The germline gives CDR1 MDHEN, CDR2 SYDVKM. Trimming shortened V by 5 bases and J by 0 bases, and 8 bases separated the two germline ends. There are 14 residues in the CDR3.

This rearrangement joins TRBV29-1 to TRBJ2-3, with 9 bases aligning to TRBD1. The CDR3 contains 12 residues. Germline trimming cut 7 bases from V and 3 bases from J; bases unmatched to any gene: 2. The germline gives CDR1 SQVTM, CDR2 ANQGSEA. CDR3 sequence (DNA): TGCAGCGGGGGACAGGGTACAGATACGCAGTATTTT. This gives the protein CSGGQGTDTQYF.

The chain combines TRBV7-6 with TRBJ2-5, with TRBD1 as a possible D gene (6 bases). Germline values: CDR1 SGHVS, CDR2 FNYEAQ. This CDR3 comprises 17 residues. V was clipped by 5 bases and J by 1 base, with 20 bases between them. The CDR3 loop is CASSPTGFDRRQETQYF. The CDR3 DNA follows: TGTGCCAGCAGCCCTACAGGGTTCGATAGACGCCAAGAGACCCAGTACTTC.

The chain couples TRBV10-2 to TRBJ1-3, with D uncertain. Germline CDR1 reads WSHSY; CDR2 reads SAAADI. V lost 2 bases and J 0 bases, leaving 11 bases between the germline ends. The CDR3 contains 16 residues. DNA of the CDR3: TGCGCCAGCAGTGAGCCGGCCAGAGCCTCTGGAAACACCATATATTTT. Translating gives CASSEPARASGNTIYF.

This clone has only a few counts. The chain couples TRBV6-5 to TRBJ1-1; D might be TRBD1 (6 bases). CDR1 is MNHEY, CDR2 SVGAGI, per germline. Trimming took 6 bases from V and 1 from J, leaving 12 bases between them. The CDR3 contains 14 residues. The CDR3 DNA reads TGTGCCAGCAGAGATCCACAGGGGAACACTGAAGCTTTCTTT. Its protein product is CASRDPQGNTEAFF.

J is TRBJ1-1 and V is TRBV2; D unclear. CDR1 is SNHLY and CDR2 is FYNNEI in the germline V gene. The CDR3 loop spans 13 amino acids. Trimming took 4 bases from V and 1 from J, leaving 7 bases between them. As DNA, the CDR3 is TGTGCCAGCAGTGTAGACAAGAACACTGAAGCTTTCTTT. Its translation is CASSVDKNTEAFF.

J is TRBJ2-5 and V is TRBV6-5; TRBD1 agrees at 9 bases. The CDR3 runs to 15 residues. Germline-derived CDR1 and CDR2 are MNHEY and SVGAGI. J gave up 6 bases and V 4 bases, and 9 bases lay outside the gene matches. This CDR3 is CASSSWGQGEKTQYF. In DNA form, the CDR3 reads TGTGCCAGCAGTTCCTGGGGACAGGGTGAAAAGACCCAGTACTTC.

CDR3 loop: CASSLERGGRTQYF. The CDR3, as DNA: TGTGCCAGCAGCTTGGAGCGCGGGGGGCGGACCCAGTACTTC. This rearrangement joins TRBV5-6 to TRBJ2-5; 8 bases fit TRBD2. The CDR3 sequence is 14 residues long. Germline CDR1 and CDR2: SGHDT and YYEEEE. V dropped 0 bases and J dropped 7; count of bases not matched to a gene: 5. Looking up the rest from reference TRBV5-6 and TRBJ2-5 gives the full variable domain: DAGVTQSPTHLIKTRGQQVTLRCSPKSGHDTVSWYQQALGQGPQFIFQYYEEEERQRGNFPDRFSGHQFPNYSSELNVNALLLGDSALYLCASSLERGGRTQYFGPGTRLLVL.

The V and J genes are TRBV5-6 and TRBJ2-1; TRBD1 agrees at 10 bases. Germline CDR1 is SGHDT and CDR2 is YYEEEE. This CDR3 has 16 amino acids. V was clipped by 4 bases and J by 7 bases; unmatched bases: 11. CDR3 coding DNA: TGTGCCAGCAGCCGTTTCGGGACAGGGGTTGGAAATGAGCAGTTCTTC. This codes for CASSRFGTGVGNEQFF. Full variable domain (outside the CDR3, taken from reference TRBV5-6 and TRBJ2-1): DAGVTQSPTHLIKTRGQQVTLRCSPKSGHDTVSWYQQALGQGPQFIFQYYEEEERQRGNFPDRFSGHQFPNYSSELNVNALLLGDSALYLCASSRFGTGVGNEQFFGPGTRLTVL.

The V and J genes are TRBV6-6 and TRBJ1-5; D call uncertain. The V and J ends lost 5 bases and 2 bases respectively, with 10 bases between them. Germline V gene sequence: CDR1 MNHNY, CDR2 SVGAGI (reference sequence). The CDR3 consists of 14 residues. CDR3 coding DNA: TGTGCCAGCAGTAGGGCGGGTGGCAATCAGCCCCAGCATTTT. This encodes CASSRAGGNQPQHF.

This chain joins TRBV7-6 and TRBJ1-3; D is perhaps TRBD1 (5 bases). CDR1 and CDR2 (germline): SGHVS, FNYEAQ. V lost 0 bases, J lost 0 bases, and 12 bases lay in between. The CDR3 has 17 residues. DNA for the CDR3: TGTGCCAGCAGCTTAGCGCGAGGGGCCAGCTCTGGAAACACCATATATTTT. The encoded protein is CASSLARGASSGNTIYF. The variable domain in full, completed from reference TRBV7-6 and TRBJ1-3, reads GAGVSQSPRYKVTKRGQDVALRCDPISGHVSLYWYRQALGQGPEFLTYFNYEAQQDKSGLPNDRFSAERPEGSISTLTIQRTEQRDSAMYRCASSLARGASSGNTIYFGEGSWLTVV.

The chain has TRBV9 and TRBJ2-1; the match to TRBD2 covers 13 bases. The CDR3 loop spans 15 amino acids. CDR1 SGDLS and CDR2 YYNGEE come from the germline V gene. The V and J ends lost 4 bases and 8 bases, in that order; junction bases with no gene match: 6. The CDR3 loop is CASSLGTSGAHEQFF. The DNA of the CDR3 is TGTGCCAGCAGCCTCGGGACTAGCGGGGCCCATGAGCAGTTCTTC. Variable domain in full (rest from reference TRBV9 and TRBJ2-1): DSGVTQTPKHLITATGQRVTLRCSPRSGDLSVYWYQQSLDQGLQFLIQYYNGEERAKGNILERFSAQQFPDLHSELNLSSLELGDSALYFCASSLGTSGAHEQFFGPGTRLTVL.

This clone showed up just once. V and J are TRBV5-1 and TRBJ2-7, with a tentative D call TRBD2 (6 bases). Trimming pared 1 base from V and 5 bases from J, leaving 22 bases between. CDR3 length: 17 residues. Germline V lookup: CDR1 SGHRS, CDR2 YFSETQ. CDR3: CASSLTAGTGSGHEQYF. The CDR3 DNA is TGCGCCAGCAGCTTGACGGCGGGGACGGGGAGTGGCCACGAGCAGTACTTC.

As DNA, the CDR3 is TGTGCCAGCAGCTTGACGGTCACCGGGGAGCTGTTTTTT. As protein: CASSLTVTGELFF. The chain recombines TRBV5-8 with TRBJ2-2; D uncertain. Germline V gene sequence: CDR1 SGHTS, CDR2 YDEGEE. V shed 1 base and J shed 4 bases, with 5 bases lying between them. This CDR3 is 13 amino acids long.

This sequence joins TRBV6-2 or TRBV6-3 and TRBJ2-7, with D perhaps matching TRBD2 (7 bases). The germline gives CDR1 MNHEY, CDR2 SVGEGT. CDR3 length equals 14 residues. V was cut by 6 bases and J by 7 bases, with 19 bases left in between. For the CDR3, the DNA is TGTGCCAGCAGCCAACGGGGGGCCCGAGGAGAGCAGTACTTC. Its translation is CASSQRGARGEQYF.

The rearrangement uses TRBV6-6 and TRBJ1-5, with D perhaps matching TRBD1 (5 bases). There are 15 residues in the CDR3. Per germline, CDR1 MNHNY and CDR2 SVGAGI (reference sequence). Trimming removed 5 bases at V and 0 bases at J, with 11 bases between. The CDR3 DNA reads TGTGCCAGCAGTCCCGGGGCACATAGCAATCAGCCCCAGCATTTT. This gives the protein CASSPGAHSNQPQHF.

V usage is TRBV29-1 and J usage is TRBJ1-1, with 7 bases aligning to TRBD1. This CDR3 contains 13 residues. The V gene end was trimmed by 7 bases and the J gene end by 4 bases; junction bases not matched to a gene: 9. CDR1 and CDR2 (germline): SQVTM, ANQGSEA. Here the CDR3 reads CSGGTGVLTEAFF. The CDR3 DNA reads TGCAGCGGAGGAACAGGGGTACTCACTGAAGCTTTCTTT.

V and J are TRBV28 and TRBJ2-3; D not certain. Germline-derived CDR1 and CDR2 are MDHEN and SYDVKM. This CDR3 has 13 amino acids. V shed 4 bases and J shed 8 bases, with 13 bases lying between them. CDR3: CASSSEGRGTQYF. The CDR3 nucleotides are TGTGCCAGCAGTTCCGAAGGACGCGGTACGCAGTATTTT.

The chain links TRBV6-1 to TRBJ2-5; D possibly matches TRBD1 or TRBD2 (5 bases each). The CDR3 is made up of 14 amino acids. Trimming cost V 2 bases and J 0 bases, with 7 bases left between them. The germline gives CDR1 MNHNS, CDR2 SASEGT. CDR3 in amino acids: CASSEQGHQETQYF. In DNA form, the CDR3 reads TGTGCCAGCAGTGAACAGGGACACCAAGAGACCCAGTACTTC.

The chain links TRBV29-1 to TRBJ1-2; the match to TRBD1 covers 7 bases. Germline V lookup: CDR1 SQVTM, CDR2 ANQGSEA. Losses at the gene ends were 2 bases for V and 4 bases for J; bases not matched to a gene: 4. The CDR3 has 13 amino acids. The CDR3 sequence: CSVEQGGGYGYTF. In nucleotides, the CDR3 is TGCAGCGTTGAACAGGGGGGTGGCTATGGCTACACCTTC.

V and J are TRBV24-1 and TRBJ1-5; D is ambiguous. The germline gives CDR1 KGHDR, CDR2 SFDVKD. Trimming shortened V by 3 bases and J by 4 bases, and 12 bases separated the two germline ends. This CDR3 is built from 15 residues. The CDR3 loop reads CATSDADSTNQPQHF. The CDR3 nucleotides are TGTGCCACCAGTGATGCCGACTCCACGAATCAGCCCCAGCATTTT.

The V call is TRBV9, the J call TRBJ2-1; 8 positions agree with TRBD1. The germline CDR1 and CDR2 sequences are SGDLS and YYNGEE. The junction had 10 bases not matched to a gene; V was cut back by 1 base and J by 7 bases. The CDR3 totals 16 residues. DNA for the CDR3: TGTGCCAGCAGCGTACTCCAGGGGGCGATAAAGAATGAGCAGTTCTTC. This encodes CASSVLQGAIKNEQFF.

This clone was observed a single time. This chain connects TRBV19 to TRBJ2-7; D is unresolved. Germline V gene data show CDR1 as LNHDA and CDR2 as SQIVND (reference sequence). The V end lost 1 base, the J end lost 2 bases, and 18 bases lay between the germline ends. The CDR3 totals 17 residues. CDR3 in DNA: TGTGCCAGTAGTATAGCCGCGGAAGCTGAGTGGCCCTACGAGCAGTACTTC. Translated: CASSIAAEAEWPYEQYF.

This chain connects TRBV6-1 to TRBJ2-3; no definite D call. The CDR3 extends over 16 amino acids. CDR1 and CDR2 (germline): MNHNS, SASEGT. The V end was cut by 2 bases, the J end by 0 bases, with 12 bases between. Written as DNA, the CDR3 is TGTGCCAGCAGTGAATTCCCGAACCCTAGCACAGATACGCAGTATTTT. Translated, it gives CASSEFPNPSTDTQYF.

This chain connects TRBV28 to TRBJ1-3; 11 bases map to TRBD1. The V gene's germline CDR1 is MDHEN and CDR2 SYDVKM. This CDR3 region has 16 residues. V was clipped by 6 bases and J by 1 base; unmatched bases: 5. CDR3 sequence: CASRKGQGVSGNTIYF. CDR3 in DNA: TGTGCCAGCAGGAAGGGACAGGGGGTATCTGGAAACACCATATATTTT.

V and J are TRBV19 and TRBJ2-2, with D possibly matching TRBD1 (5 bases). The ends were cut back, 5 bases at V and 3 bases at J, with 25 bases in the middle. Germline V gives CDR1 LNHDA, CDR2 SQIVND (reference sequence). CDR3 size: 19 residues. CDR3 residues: CASSPPRRPGKKHTGELFF. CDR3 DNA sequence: TGTGCCAGTAGTCCTCCTCGCAGGCCAGGGAAGAAACACACCGGGGAGCTGTTTTTT.

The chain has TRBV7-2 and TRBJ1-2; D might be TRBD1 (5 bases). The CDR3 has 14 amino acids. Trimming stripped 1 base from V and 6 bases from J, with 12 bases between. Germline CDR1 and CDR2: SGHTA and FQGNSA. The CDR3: CASSLVRGIDGYTF. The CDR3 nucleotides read TGTGCCAGCAGCTTAGTAAGGGGAATAGATGGCTACACCTTC.

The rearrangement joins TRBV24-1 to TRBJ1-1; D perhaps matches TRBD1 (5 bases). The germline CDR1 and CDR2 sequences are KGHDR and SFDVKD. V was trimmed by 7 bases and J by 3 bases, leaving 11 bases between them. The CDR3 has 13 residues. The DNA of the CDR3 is TGTGCCACCAGGGGGGACTACTACACTGAAGCTTTCTTT. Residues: CATRGDYYTEAFF.

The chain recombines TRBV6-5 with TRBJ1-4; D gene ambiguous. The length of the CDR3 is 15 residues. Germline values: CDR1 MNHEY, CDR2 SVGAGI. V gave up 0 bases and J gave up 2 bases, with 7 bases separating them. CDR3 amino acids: CASSYSKRTNEKLFF. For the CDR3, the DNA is TGTGCCAGCAGTTACTCGAAACGGACTAATGAAAAACTGTTTTTT.